The rows below give T cell receptor beta chains drawn from one sample of a study of PD-1 blockade in classical Hodgkin lymphoma. Only in-frame clones appear in the TCRdb table, and some are missing; sequencing was by immunoSEQ multiplex PCR. This table holds 100,000 or so clones, about 92% found once. The sequencing used peripheral blood mononuclear cells (PBMCs), collected before the fourth cycle of nivolumab. The receptors here all came from a human donor with classical Hodgkin lymphoma. Both conserved end residues are trimmed from each CDR3. Fields, in order: J gene, V gene, CDR3 protein.

J: TRBJ1-2
V: TRBV25-1
CDR3: ASSESGQIYGYT

J: TRBJ1-1
V: TRBV6-5
CDR3: ASSYGTRANTEAF

J: TRBJ1-5
V: TRBV29-1
CDR3: SAGGAEGQPQH

J: TRBJ2-7
V: TRBV28
CDR3: ASSFGGASYEQY

J: TRBJ2-1
V: TRBV7-9
CDR3: ASSLLQISYNEQF

J: TRBJ2-7
V: TRBV13
CDR3: ASSLGWQGLGEQY

J: TRBJ2-7
V: TRBV5-6
CDR3: ASSQGLAGGVYEQY

J: TRBJ1-4
V: TRBV6-5
CDR3: ASSYGDRVVEKLF

J: TRBJ2-7
V: TRBV4-3
CDR3: ASSQDTGLWTSGRFYEQY

J: TRBJ2-1
V: TRBV7-9
CDR3: ASSLQRTEQF

J: TRBJ2-5
V: TRBV7-2
CDR3: ASSLESEYQETQY

J: TRBJ2-5
V: TRBV14
CDR3: ASSQPFAGAQETQY

J: TRBJ1-5
V: TRBV6-6
CDR3: ASSGQVSQPQH

J: TRBJ2-1
V: TRBV7-9
CDR3: ASSPHHNEQF

J: TRBJ1-1
V: TRBV7-9
CDR3: ASSNSEAF

J: TRBJ1-2
V: TRBV5-4
CDR3: ASSLGHQLYGYT

J: TRBJ1-2
V: TRBV28
CDR3: ASSLPVTGSDYGYT

J: TRBJ1-1
V: TRBV2
CDR3: ASSVGDSTEAF

J: TRBJ2-3
V: TRBV6-5
CDR3: ASSYGRGLTDTQY

J: TRBJ2-1
V: TRBV2
CDR3: ASSSGRAHNEQF

J: TRBJ2-7
V: TRBV30
CDR3: AWSVIGTGYFEQY

J: TRBJ1-5
V: TRBV4-1
CDR3: ASSQISQGSNQPQH

J: TRBJ1-5
V: TRBV19
CDR3: ASSKTGGGQPQH

J: TRBJ2-7
V: TRBV19
CDR3: ASRPTGLVGEQY

J: TRBJ2-2
V: TRBV6-4
CDR3: ASSDEPGELF

J: TRBJ1-2
V: TRBV30
CDR3: AWSRGGGYT

J: TRBJ1-2
V: TRBV7-9
CDR3: ASSLGTGAKGYT

J: TRBJ2-2
V: TRBV19
CDR3: ASSVPSGRSWSTGELF

J: TRBJ1-1
V: TRBV2
CDR3: ASRADRTNTEAF

J: TRBJ2-7
V: TRBV7-2
CDR3: ASSFTLTSGLV

J: TRBJ2-7
V: TRBV14
CDR3: ASSPFSGRAYEQY

J: TRBJ1-1
V: TRBV7-8
CDR3: ASSRPPMNTEAF